This T cell receptor beta chain was identified in a study of T cell responses to AZD1222 COVID-19 vaccine. Sequencing was performed with immunoSEQ multiplex PCR; in TCRdb, only in-frame clones are kept and a portion is missing. The sample lists roughly 150,000 clones, about 90% occurring once. The count of this clone is one. The starting material was peripheral blood, obtained on day 0 of AZD1222 vaccination. The clonotype was recovered from an adult in good health.

The DNA of the CDR3 is TGTGCCAGCAGTGAACCCCCGAACACTGAAGCTTTCTTT. This encodes CASSEPPNTEAFF. The gene calls are TRBV25-1 and TRBJ1-1; D call uncertain. Germline CDR1 reads MGHDK; CDR2 reads SYGVNS. V lost 2 bases, J lost 1 base, and 5 bases lay in between. The CDR3 is made up of 13 amino acids.